These 3 T cell receptor beta chains came from one sample sequenced in a study of T-cell reconstitution after alpha-beta-depleted transplantation in children. Unique molecular identifiers were used to barcode this TCRbeta library. From the PCR reads, TCRdb called clonotypes with MiXCR, one entry per CDR3 protein. This sample has about 220,000 distinct CDR3 sequences, with under 20% found just once. The sample in question was PBMCs, mostly from graft donor cells, obtained 360 days after TCRalphabeta/CD19-depleted stem cell transplant. Receptor source: a male patient aged 2-10 years who had a stem cell transplant for acute lymphoblastic leukemia, so the T cells may come from the graft donor.

About this clonotype itself: Since no conserved phenylalanine or tryptophan closes the CDR3, a read error is the likely cause. The chain employs TRBV12-3 or TRBV12-4 and TRBJ1-6; D is perhaps TRBD1 (5 bases). With 6 bases removed from V and 0 bases from J, the gap between germline ends came to 9 bases. This CDR3 contains 15 residues. The CDR3 coding sequence is TGTGCCAGCAGATCAGGGAGCTCCTATAATTCACCCCTCCACTAT. It is translated as CASRSGSSYNSPLHY.

There are many counts of this clonotype. The chain carries TRBV20-1 and TRBJ2-1, with 7 bases fitting TRBD1. V shed 5 bases and J 9 bases; nucleotides not matched to a gene: 7. The CDR3 consists of 12 residues. Germline CDR1 reads DFQATT; CDR2 reads SNEGSKA (reference sequence). CDR3 nucleotide sequence: TGCAGTGCTGCAGGGGGATCGTTTGAGCAGTTCTTC. As protein: CSAAGGSFEQFF.

This clonotype occurred a few times. The V call is TRBV7-3, the J call TRBJ2-3; 12 bases match TRBD2. The CDR3 is made up of 15 amino acids. Germline V gene data show CDR1 as SGHTA and CDR2 as FQGTGA. The trim removed 4 bases at V and 6 bases at J, leaving 5 bases unmatched. CDR3 coding DNA: TGTGCCAGCAGCTCTAGCGGGGGGGCCTTGGATACGCAGTATTTT. This sequence encodes CASSSSGGALDTQYF.